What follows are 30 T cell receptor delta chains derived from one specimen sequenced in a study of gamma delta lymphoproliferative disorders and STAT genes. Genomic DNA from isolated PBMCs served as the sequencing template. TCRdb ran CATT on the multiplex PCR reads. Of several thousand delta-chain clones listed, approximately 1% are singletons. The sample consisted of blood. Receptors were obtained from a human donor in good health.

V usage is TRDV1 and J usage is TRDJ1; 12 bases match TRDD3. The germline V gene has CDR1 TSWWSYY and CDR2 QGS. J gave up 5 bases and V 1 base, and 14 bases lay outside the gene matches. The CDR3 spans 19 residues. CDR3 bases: TGTGCTCTTGGGGAACCCACCTACGCTGGGGGATACGGCAGAGATAAACTCATCTTT. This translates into CALGEPTYAGGYGRDKLIF.

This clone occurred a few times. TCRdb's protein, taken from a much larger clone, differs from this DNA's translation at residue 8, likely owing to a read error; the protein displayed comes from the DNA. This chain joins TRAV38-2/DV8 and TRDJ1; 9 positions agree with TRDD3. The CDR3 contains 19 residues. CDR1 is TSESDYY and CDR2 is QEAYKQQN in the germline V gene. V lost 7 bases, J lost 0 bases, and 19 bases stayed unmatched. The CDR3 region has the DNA TGTGCTTATTTTTCCTACGCAGCTGGGGGATTTGGGTACACCGATAAACTCATCTTT. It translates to CAYFSYAAGGFGYTDKLIF.

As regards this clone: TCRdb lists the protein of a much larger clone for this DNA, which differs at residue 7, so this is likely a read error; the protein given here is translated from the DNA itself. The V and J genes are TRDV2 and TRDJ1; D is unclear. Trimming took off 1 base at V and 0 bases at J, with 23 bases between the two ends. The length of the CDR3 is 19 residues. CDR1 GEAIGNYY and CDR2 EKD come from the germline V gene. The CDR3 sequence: CACDTLLTRRGTYTDKLIF. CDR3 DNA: TGTGCCTGTGACACTCTTCTCACTCGGCGGGGTACGTACACCGATAAACTCATCTTT.

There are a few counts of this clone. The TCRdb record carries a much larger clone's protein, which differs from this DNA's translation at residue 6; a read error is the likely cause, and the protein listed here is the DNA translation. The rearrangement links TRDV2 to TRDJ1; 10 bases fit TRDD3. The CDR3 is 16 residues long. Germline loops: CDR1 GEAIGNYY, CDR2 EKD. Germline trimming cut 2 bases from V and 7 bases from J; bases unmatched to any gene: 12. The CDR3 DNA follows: TGTGCCTGTGACAAGGCAGGGGGATACGACCCCGCTAAACTCATCTTT. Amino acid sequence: CACDKAGGYDPAKLIF.

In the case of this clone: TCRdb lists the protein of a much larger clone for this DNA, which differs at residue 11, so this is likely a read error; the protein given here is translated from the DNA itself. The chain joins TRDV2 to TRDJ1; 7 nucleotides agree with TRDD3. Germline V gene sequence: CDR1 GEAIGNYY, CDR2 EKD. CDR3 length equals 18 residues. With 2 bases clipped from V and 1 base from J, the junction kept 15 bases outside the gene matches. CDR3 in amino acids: CACDSVGGILPVTDKLIF. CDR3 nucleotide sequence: TGTGCCTGTGACAGTGTCGGGGGGATCCTGCCGGTCACCGATAAACTCATCTTT.

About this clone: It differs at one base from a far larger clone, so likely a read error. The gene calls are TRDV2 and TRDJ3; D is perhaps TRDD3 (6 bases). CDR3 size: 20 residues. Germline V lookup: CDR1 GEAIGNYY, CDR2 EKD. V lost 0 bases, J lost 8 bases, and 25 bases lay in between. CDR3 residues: CACDTVLFGDHRTHTRQMFF. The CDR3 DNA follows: TGTGCCTGTGACACCGTTCTTTTTGGGGATCACCGAACCCACACCCGACAGATGTTTTTC.

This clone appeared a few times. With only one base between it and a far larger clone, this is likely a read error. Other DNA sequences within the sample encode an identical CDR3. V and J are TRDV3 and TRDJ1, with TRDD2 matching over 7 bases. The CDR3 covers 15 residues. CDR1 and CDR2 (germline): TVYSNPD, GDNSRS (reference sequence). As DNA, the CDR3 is TGTGCCTTCTGTTCCTACTTAGGGGACACCGATAAACTCATTTTT. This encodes CAFCSYLGDTDKLIF. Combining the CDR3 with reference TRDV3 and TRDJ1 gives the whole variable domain CDKVTQSSPDQTVASGSEVVLLCTYDTVYSNPDLFWYRIRPDYSFQFVFYGDNSRSEGADFTQGRFSVKHILTQKAFHLVISPVRTEDSATYYCAFCSYLGDTDKLIFGKGTRVTVEP.

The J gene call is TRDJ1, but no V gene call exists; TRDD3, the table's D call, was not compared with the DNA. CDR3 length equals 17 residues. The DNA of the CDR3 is TGTGCCTCCCCAGGTGGTGGGGTGGGGGATACCCCCGATAAACTCATCTTT. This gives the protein CASPGGGVGDTPDKLIF.

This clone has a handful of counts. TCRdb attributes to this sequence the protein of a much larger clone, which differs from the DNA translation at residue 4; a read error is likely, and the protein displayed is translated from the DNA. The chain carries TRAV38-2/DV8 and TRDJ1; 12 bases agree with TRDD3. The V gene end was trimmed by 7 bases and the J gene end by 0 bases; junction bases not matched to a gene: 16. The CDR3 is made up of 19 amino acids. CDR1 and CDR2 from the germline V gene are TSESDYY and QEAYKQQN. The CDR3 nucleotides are TGTGCTTATCTCCCTGCTGGGGGATACGCAGAAGGATACACCGATAAACTCATCTTT. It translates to CAYLPAGGYAEGYTDKLIF.

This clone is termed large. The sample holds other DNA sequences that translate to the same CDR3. CDR3 sequence: CACEFLGVTDKLIF. In DNA, the CDR3 is TGTGCCTGTGAATTTCTGGGGGTTACCGATAAACTCATCTTT. The rearrangement uses TRDV2 and TRDJ1; TRDD3 matches 7 bases. V dropped 4 bases and J dropped 2; count of bases not matched to a gene: 6. This CDR3 spans 14 amino acids. The germline V gene has CDR1 GEAIGNYY and CDR2 EKD.

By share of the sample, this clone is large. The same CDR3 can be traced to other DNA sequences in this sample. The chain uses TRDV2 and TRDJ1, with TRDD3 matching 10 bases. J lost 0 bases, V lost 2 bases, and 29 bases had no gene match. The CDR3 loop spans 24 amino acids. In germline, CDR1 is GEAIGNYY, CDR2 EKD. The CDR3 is CACDNAISPTFRWGDTMYTDKLIF. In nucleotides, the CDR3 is TGTGCCTGTGACAACGCCATTTCCCCTACGTTTAGATGGGGGGATACGATGTACACCGATAAACTCATCTTT.

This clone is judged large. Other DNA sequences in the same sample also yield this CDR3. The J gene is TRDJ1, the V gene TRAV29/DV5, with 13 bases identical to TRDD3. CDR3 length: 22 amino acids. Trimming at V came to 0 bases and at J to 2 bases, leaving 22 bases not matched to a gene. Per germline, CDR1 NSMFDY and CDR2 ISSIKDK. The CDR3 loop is CAASGSTGYWGIRVIKTDKLIF. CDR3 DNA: TGTGCAGCAAGCGGATCTACTGGGTACTGGGGGATACGGGTGATTAAGACCGATAAACTCATCTTT.

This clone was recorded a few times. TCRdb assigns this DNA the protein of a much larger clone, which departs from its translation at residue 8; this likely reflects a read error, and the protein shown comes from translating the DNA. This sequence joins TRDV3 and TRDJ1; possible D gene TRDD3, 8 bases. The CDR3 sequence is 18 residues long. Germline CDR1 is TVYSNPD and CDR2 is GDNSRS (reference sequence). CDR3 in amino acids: CASYVWGMVGWSTDKLIF. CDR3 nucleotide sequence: TGTGCTTCCTACGTATGGGGGATGGTGGGATGGTCCACCGATAAACTCATCTTT.

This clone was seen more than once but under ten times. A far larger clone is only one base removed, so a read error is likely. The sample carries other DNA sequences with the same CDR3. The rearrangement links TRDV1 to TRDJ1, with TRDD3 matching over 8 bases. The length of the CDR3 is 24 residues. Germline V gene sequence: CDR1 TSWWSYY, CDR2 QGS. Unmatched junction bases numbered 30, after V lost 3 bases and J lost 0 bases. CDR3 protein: CALGEPPTPLLGVTLGMYTDKLIF. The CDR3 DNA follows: TGTGCTCTTGGGGAGCCACCAACGCCCCTACTGGGGGTCACACTAGGCATGTACACCGATAAACTCATCTTT.

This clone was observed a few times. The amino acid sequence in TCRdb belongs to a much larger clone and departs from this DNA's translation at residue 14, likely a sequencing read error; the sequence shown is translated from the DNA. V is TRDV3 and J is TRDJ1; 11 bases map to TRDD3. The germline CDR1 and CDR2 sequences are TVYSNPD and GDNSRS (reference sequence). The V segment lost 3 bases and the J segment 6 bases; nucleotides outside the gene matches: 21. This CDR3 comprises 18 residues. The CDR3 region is CAFRLLTWGIREGYKLIF. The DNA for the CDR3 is TGTGCCTTCCGACTTTTGACGTGGGGGATACGGGAGGGCTATAAACTCATCTTT.

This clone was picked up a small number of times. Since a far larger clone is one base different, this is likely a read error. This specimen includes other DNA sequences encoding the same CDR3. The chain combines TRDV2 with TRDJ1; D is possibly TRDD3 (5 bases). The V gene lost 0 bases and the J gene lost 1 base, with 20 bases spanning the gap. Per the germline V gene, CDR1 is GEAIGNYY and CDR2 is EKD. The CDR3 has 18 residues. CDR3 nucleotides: TGTGCCTGTGACACCGTCGGCGGGGGGTACGGGGTCACCGATAAACTCATCTTT. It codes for CACDTVGGGYGVTDKLIF.

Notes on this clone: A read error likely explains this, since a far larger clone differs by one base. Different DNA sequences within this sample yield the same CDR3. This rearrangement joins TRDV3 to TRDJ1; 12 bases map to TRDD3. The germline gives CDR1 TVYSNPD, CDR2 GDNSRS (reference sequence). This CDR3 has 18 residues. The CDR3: CALPHFEHWGIQADKLIF. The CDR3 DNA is TGTGCCTTGCCGCACTTCGAGCACTGGGGGATACAGGCCGATAAACTTATCTTT.

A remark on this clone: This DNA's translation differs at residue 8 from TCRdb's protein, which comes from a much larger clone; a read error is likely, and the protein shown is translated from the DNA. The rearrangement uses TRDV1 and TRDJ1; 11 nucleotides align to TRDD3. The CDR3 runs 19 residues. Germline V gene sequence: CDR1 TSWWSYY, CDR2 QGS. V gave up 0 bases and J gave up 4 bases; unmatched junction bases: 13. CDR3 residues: CALGELSHPGGYFGDKLIF. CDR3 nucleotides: TGTGCTCTTGGGGAACTGTCCCACCCTGGGGGATACTTTGGCGATAAACTCATCTTT.

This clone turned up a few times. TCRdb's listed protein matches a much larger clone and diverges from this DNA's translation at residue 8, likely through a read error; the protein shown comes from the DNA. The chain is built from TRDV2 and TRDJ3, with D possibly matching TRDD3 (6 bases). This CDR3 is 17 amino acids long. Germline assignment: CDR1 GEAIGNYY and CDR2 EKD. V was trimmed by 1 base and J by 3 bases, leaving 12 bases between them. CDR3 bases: TGTGCCTGTGACACGCTGGGGAATATCTGGGACACCCGACAGATGTTTTTC. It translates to CACDTLGNIWDTRQMFF.

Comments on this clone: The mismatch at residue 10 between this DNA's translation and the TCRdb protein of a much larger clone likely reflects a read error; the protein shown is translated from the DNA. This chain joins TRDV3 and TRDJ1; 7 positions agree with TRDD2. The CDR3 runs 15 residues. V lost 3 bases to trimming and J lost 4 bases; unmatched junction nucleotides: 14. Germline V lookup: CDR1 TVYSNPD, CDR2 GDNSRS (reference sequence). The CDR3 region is CAFCSYLGDIDKLIF. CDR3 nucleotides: TGTGCCTTCTGTTCCTACTTAGGGGACATCGATAAACTCATCTTT.

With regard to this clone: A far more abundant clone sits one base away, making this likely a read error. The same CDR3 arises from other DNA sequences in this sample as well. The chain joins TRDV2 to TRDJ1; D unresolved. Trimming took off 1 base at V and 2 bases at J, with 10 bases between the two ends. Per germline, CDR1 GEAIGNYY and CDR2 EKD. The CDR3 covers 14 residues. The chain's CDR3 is CACDTVLSTDKLIF. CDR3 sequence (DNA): TGTGCCTGTGACACGGTACTATCAACCGATAAACTCATCTTT.

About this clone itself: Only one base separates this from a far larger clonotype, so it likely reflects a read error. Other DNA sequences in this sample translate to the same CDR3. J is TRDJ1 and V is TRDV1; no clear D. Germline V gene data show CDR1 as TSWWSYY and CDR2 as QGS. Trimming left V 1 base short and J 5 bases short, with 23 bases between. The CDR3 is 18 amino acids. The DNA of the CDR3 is TGTGCTCTTGGGGAACGGGAATATGCGGTCTTGGGACCGGATAAACTCATCTTT. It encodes CALGEREYAVLGPDKLIF.

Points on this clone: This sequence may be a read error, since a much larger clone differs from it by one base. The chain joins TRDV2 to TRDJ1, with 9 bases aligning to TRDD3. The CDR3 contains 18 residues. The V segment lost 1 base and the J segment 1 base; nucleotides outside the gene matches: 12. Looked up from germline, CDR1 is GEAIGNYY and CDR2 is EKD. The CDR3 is CACDTGGWGMRFTDKLIF. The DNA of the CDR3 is TGTGCCTGTGACACAGGGGGCTGGGGGATGCGGTTCACCGATAAACTCATCTTT.

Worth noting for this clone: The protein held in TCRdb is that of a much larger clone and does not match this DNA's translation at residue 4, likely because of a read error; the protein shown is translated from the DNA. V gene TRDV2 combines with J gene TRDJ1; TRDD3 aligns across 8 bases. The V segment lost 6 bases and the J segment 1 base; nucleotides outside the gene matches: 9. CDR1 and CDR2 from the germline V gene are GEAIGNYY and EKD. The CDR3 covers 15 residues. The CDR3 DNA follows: TGTGCCTGTAACCAATTGGGGATACTCACCGATAAACTCATCTTT. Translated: CACNQLGILTDKLIF.

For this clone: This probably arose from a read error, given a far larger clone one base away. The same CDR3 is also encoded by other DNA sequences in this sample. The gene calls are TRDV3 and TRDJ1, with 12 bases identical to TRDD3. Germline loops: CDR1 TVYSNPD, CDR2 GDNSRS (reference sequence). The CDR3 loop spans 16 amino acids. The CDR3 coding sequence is TGTGCCTTAAGGCATTTCTGGGGGATACGCACCGACAAACTCATCTTT. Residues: CALRHFWGIRTDKLIF.

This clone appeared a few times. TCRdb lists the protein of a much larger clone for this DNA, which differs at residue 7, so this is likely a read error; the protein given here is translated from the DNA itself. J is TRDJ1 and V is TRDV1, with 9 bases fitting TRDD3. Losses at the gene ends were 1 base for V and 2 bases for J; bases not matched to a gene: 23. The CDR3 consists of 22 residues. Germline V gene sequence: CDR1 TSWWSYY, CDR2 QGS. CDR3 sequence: CALGEPAALRPWGIRLTDKLIF. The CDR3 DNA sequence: TGTGCTCTTGGGGAACCTGCTGCGCTACGGCCCTGGGGGATCCGCCTTACCGATAAACTCATCTTT.

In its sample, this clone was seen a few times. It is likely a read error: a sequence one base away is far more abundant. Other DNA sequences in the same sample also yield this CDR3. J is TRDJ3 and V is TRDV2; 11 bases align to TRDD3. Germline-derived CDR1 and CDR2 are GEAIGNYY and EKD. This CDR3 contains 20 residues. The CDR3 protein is CACDTVRSGGYSRDTRQMFF. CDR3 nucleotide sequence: TGTGCCTGCGACACCGTGAGGTCTGGGGGATACAGTCGGGACACCCGACAGATGTTTTTC.

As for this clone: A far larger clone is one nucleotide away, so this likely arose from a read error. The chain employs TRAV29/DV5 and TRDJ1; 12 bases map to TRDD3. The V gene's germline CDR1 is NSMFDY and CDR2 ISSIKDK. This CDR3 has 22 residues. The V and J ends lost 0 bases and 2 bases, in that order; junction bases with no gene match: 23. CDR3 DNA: TGTGCAGCAAGCGGATCTACTGGGTACTGGGGGATACAGGTGATTAAGACCGATAAACTCATCTTT. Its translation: CAASGSTGYWGIQVIKTDKLIF. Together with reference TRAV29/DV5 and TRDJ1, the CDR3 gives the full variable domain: DQQVKQNSPSLSVQEGRISILNCDYTNSMFDYFLWYKKYPAEGPTFLISISSIKDKNEDGRFTVFLNKSAKHLSLHIVPSQPGDSAVYFCAASGSTGYWGIQVIKTDKLIFGKGTRVTVEP.

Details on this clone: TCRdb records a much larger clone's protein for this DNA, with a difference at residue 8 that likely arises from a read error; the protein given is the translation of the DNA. CDR3 coding DNA: TGTGCCTGTGACAAGTTAACTAGGGGCCAGCAGACCGATAAACTCATCTTT. Amino acids: CACDKLTRGQQTDKLIF. The chain joins TRDV2 to TRDJ1; D unclear. The CDR3 runs 17 residues. Trimming took 2 bases from V and 2 from J, leaving 20 bases between them. CDR1 and CDR2 from the germline V gene are GEAIGNYY and EKD.

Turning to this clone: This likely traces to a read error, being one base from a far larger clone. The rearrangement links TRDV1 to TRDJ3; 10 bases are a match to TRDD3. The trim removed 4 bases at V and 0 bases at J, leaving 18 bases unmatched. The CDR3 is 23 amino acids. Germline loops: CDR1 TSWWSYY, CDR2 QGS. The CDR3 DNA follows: TGTGCTCTTGGGGGAGGGTTGACGGGCTGGGGGATAACCTCCTCCTGGGACACCCGACAGATGTTTTTC. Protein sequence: CALGGGLTGWGITSSWDTRQMFF.